This paragraph reports one TCR beta chain. The sample comes from a study of blood T cells in healthy people across ages. The authors ran a second PCR of 7 to 11 cycles using a sample-barcoded 5' primer and a J-beta primer mix. With 12 random nucleotides, a template-switch adaptor tagged each individual cDNA molecule. MiXCR, run by TCRdb on the 5' RACE reads, gives a single entry per CDR3 protein. The sample includes just over 1 million distinct CDR3 sequences, 45% seen only once; the top ten take approximately 19%. Ten milliliters of peripheral blood were drawn from each donor into EDTA-treated tubes. Per individual sample, total RNA of at least 6 micrograms was extracted. The germline CDR1 and CDR2 sequences are SGDLS and YYNGEE. Deletions cut 3 bases from V and 2 bases from J, with 16 bases between. The length of the CDR3 is 16 residues.

The receptor was derived from a woman aged 55-70 years in good health. This chain joins TRBV9 and TRBJ2-3; unclear D gene. The sequenced material came from blood. The CDR3 DNA reads TGTGCCAGCAGCGCCGAAGCCGGGCACCTCACAGATACGCAGTATTTT. It specifies CASSAEAGHLTDTQYF.